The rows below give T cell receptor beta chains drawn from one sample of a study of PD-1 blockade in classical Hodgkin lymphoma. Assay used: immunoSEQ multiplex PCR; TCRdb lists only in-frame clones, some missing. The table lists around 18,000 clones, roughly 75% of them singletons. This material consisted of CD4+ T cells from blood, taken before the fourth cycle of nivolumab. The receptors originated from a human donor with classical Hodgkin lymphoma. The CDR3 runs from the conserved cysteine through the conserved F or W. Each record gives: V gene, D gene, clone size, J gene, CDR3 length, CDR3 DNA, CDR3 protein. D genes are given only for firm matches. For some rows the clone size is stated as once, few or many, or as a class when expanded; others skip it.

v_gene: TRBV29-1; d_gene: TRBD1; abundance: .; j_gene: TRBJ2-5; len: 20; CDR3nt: TGCAGCATCAAAAGGGTCGGGACAGGGAAAAAAATTTCGAATCAAGAGACCCAGTACTTC; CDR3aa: CSIKRVGTGKKISNQETQYF
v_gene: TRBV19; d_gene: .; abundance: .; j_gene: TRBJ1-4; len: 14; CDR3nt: TGTGCCAGTAGGGGGGACACCTTTAATGAAAAACTGTTTTTT; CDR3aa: CASRGDTFNEKLFF
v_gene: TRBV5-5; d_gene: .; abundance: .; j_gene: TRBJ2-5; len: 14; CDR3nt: TGTGCCAGCAGCTTCCGCGGGACACGGGAGACCCAGTACTTC; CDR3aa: CASSFRGTRETQYF
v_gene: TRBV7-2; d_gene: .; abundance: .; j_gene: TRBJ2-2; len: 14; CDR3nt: TGTGCCAGCAGCTTTATAGGGGGCACCGGGGAGCTGTTTTTT; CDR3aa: CASSFIGGTGELFF
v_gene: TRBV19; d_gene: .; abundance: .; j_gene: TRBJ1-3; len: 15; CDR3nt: TGTGCCAGTAGTATTGCGGGAAATTCTGGAAACACCATATATTTT; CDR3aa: CASSIAGNSGNTIYF
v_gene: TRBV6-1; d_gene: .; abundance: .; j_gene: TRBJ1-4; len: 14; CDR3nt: TGTGCCAGCAGTGAACGGGGGAATAATGAAAAACTGTTTTTT; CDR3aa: CASSERGNNEKLFF
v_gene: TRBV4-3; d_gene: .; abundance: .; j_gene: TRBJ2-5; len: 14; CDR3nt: TGCGCCAGCAGCCAAGTTTACTTCCAAGAGACCCAGTACTTC; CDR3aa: CASSQVYFQETQYF
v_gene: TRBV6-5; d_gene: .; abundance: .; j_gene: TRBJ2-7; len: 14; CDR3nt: TGTGCCAGCAGACCCCGGGGTACCTCCTACGAGCAGTACTTC; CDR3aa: CASRPRGTSYEQYF
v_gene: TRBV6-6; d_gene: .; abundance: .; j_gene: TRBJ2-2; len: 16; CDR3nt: TGTGCCAGCAGTTACTCGCTACCCTCGAACACCGGGGAGCTGTTTTTT; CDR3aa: CASSYSLPSNTGELFF
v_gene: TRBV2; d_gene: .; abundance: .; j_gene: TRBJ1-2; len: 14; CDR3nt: TGTGCCAGCAGAGAGCAGGGGATTAACTATGGCTACACCTTC; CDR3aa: CASREQGINYGYTF
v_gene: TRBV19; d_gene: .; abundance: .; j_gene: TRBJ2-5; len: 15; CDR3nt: TGTGCCAGCCGGGCGGGTCATACGTACCAAGAGACCCAGTACTTC; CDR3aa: CASRAGHTYQETQYF
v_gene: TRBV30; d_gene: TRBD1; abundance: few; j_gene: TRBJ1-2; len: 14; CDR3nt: TGTGCCTGGAGAGTTACAGGGGCGGTCTATGGCTACACCTTC; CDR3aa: CAWRVTGAVYGYTF
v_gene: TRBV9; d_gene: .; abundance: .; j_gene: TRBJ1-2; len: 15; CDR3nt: TGTGCCAGCAGCCCCGGGGACGGTACTAACTATGGCTACACCTTC; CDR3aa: CASSPGDGTNYGYTF
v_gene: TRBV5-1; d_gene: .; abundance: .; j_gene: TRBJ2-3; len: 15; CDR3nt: TGCGCCAGCAGCTTGGACGGGTCTAGCACAGATACGCAGTATTTT; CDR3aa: CASSLDGSSTDTQYF
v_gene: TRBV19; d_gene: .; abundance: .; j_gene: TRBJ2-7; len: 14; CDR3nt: TGTGCCAGTAGTCCCCGACAGGAGGGATACGAGCAGTACTTC; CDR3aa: CASSPRQEGYEQYF
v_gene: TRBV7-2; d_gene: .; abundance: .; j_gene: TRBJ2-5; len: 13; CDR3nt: TGTGCCAGCAGCTCCGGGCTGAAAGAGACCCAGTACTTC; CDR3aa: CASSSGLKETQYF
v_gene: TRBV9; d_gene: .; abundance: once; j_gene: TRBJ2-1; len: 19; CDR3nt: TGTGCCAGCAGCGTAACGGTAAGCAACTGGGGGAGCCGCGACAATGAGCAGTTCTTC; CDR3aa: CASSVTVSNWGSRDNEQFF
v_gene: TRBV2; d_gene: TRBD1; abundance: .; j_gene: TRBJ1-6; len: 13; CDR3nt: TGTGCCAGCACGACAGGGAGGCGGTCACCCCTCCACTTT; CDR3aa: CASTTGRRSPLHF
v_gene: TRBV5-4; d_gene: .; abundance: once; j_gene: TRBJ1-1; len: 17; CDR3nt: TGTGCCAGCAGCCCTCAGGGCAGGGGTAGCCTGAACACTGAAGCTTTCTTT; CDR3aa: CASSPQGRGSLNTEAFF
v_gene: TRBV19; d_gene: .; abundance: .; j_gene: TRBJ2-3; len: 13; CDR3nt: TGTGCCTATACGCTGAGGGGTCCCGATACGCAGTATTTT; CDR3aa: CAYTLRGPDTQYF
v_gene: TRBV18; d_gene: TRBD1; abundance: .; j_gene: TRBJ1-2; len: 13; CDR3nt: TGTGCCAGCTCAAGGACAGGGGAGGGCGGCTACACCTTC; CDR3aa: CASSRTGEGGYTF
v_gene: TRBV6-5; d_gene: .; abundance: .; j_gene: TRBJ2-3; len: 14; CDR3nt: TGTGCCAGCAGCCTCGGGGCTTTCACAGATACGCAGTATTTT; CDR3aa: CASSLGAFTDTQYF
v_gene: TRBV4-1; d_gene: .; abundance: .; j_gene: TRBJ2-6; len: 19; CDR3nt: TGCGCCAGCAGCCACGGGGGACAGAAGCGGAGCTCTGGGGCCAACGTCCTGACTTTC; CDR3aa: CASSHGGQKRSSGANVLTF
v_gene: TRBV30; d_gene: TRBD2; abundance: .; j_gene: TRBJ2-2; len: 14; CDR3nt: TGTGCCGGGGGGGTAGGGAAAAACACCGGGGAGCTGTTTTTT; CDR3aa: CAGGVGKNTGELFF
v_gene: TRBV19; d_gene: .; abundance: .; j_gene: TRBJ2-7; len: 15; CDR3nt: TGTGCCAGTAGTATGCTAGGGCAGACCCTATACGAGCAGTACTTC; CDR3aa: CASSMLGQTLYEQYF
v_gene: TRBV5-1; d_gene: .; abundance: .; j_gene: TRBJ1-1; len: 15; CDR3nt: TGCGCCAGCAGCTTGGGGAGGCCTTCTTCGCCTGAAGCTTTCTTT; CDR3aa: CASSLGRPSSPEAFF
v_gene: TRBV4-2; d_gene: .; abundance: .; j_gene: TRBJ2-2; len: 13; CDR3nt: TGTGCCAGCAGCCAAGCCCAGGGCTGGGAGCTGTTTTTT; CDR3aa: CASSQAQGWELFF
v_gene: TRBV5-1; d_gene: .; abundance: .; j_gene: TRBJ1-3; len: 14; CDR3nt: TGCGCCAGCAGCCGCACTGACTCTGGAAACACCATATATTTT; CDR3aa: CASSRTDSGNTIYF
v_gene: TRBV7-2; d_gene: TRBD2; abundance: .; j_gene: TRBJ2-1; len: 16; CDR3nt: TGTGCCAGCAGCCACAAGACTAGCGGGAGGGGCGATGAGCAGTTCTTC; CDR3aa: CASSHKTSGRGDEQFF
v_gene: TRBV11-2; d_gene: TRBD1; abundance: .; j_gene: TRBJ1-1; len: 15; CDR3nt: TGTGCCAGCAGCGCGGGACAGTTCATGAACACTGAAGCTTTCTTT; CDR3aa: CASSAGQFMNTEAFF